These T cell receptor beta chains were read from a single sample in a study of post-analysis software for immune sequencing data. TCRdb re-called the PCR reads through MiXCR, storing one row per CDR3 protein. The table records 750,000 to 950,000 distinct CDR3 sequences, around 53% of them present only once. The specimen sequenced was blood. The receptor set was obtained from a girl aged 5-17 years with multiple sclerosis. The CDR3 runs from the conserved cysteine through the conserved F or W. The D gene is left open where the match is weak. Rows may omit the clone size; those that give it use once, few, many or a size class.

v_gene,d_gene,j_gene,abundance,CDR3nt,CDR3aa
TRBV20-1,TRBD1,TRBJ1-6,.,TGCAGTGCTAGCCCACAGGGGAATGATTCACCCCTCCACTTT,CSASPQGNDSPLHF
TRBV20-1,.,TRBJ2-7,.,TGCAGTGCTAGGTGGGGCTACGAGCAGTACTTC,CSARWGYEQYF
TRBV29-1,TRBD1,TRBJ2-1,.,TGCAGCGTCAGTCCGGGACAGGCAGAGTTCTTC,CSVSPGQAEFF
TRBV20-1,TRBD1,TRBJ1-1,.,TGCAGTGCTAGAGGAGGGGGCGGGTACGCTGAAGCTTTCTTT,CSARGGGGYAEAFF
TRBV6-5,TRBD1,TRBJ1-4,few,TGTGCCAGCAGTTACTCGATTGTTGACAGGGAGTCTGAAAAACTGTTTTTT,CASSYSIVDRESEKLFF
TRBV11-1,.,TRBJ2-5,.,TGTGCCAGCAGCCCCCTGGCGAATCAAGAGACCCAGTACTTC,CASSPLANQETQYF
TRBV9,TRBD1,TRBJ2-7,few,TGTGCCAGCAGCGGGACAGGGGGCGTGTACGAGCAGTACTTC,CASSGTGGVYEQYF
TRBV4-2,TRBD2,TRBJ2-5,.,TGTGCCAGCAGCCAAGAGCGAACTAGCGGGAGTGAGACCCAGTACTTC,CASSQERTSGSETQYF
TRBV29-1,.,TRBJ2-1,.,TGCAGCGTATTGACTAGCTCCTACAATGAGCAGTTCTTC,CSVLTSSYNEQFF
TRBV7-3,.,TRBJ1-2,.,TGTGCCAGTGGGACACTCTATGGCTACACCTTC,CASGTLYGYTF
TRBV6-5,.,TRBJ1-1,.,TGTGCCAGCAGTAGCCGGGGACAACCGAACACTGAAGCTTTCTTT,CASSSRGQPNTEAFF
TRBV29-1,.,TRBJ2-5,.,TGCAGCGTTGAATTAACAGGGTACCAAGAGACCCAGTACTTC,CSVELTGYQETQYF
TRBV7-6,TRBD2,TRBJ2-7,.,TGTGCCAGCAGCTTAGTGGCGGGGGAGGACTACGAGCAGTACTTC,CASSLVAGEDYEQYF
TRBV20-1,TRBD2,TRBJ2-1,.,TGCAGTGCTAGAGAACTAGCGGGGGTTTACAATGAGCAGTTCTTC,CSARELAGVYNEQFF
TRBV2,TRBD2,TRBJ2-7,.,TGTGCCAGCAGTTCCGGGACTAGCGAATCCTACGAGCAGTACTTC,CASSSGTSESYEQYF
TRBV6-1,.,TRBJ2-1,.,TGTGCCAGCAGTGCACCAATTGGGGGGCGAACCTACAATGAGCAGTTCTTC,CASSAPIGGRTYNEQFF
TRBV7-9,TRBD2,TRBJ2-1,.,TGTGCCAGCAGCTCCCACACGGGACTAGCGGAGAGCTCCTACAATGAGCAGTTCTTC,CASSSHTGLAESSYNEQFF
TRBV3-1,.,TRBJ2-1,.,TGTGCCAGCAGCCAATTATTCGTTGGTGAGCAGTTCTTC,CASSQLFVGEQFF
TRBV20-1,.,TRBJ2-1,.,TGCAGTGCCTGGGGCAGGGGGAGGAACAATGAGCAGTTCTTC,CSAWGRGRNNEQFF
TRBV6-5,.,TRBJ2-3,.,TGTGCCAGCAGTTACCGGGCCGGGACTTCGGAAGATACGCAGTATTTT,CASSYRAGTSEDTQYF
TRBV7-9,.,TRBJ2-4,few,TGTGCCAGCAGCCTTCGGCGGGAAAACATTCAGTACTTC,CASSLRRENIQYF